This T cell receptor (beta chain) was identified during a study of blood T cell repertoires in COVID-19. Repertoires were generated with immunoSEQ multiplex PCR, while TCRdb's copy carries only in-frame clones and drops some. In the table there are 250,000 to 300,000 clones, 65% to 90% of which are singletons. The sequence was obtained from an older woman with COVID-19, enrolled during active disease. Sequenced material: peripheral blood.

The CDR3 region is CAWSVLSGFNEKLFF. The CDR3, as DNA: TGTGCCTGGAGTGTATTATCGGGGTTTAATGAAAAACTGTTTTTT. The chain joins TRBV30 to TRBJ1-4; D unresolved. This CDR3 is built from 15 residues. With 0 bases removed from V and 4 bases from J, the gap between germline ends came to 12 bases. Germline assignment: CDR1 GTSNPN and CDR2 SVGIG (reference sequence).